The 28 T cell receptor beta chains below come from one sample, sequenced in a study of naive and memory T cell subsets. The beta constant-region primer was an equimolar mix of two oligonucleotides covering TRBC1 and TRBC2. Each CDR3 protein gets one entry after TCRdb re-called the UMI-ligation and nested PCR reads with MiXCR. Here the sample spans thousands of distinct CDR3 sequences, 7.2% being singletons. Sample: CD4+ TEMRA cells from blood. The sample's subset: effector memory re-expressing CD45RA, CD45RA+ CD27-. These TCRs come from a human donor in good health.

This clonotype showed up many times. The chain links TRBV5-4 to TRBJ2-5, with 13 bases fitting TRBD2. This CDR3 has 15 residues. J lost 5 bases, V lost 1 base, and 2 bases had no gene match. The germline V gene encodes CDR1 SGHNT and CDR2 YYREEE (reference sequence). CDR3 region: CASSLKLAGGETQYF. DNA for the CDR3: TGTGCCAGCAGCTTGAAACTAGCGGGAGGGGAGACCCAGTACTTC. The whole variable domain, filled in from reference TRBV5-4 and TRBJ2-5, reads ETGVTQSPTHLIKTRGQQVTLRCSSQSGHNTVSWYQQALGQGPQFIFQYYREEENGRGNFPPRFSGLQFPNYSSELNVNALELDDSALYLCASSLKLAGGETQYFGPGTRLLVL.

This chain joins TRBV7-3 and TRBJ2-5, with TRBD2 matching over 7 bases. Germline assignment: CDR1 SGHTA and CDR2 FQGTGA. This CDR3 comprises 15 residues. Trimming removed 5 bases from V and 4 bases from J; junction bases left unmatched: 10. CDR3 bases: TGTGCCAGCAGCGGAAGCGGGACGGTGGGAGAGACCCAGTACTTC. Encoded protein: CASSGSGTVGETQYF.

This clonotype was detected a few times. CDR3 sequence: CASSLDRSSGNTIYF. The CDR3 DNA sequence: TGTGCCAGCAGTTTAGACAGGAGCTCTGGAAACACCATATATTTT. The rearrangement joins TRBV28 to TRBJ1-3, with D possibly matching TRBD1 (6 bases). V dropped 2 bases and J dropped 0 bases, with 8 bases sitting between them. The germline CDR1 and CDR2 sequences are MDHEN and SYDVKM. This CDR3 has 15 amino acids.

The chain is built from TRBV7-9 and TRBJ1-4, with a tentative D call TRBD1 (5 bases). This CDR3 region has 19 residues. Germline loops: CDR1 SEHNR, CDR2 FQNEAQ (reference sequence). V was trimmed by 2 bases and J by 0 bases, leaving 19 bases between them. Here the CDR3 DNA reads TGTGCCAGCAGCTTAACCCAGGTATCGGGGCCTGCAACTAATGAAAAACTGTTTTTT. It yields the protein CASSLTQVSGPATNEKLFF.

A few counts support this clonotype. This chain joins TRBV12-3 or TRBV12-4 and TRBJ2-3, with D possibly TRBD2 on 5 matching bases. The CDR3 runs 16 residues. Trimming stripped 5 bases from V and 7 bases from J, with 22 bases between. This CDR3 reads CASSPTPPDFLNTQYF. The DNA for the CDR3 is TGTGCCAGCAGTCCCACCCCACCGGACTTTCTAAATACGCAGTATTTT.

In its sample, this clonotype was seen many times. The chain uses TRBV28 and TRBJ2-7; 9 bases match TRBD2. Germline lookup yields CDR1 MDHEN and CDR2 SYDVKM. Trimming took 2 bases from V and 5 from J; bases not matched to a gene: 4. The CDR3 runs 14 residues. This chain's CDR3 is CASSLGGRAHEQYF. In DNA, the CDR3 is TGTGCCAGCAGTTTAGGCGGGAGGGCCCACGAGCAGTACTTC. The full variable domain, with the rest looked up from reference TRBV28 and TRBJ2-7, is DVKVTQSSRYLVKRTGEKVFLECVQDMDHENMFWYRQDPGLGLRLIYFSYDVKMKEKGDIPEGYSVSREKKERFSLILESASTNQTSMYLCASSLGGRAHEQYFGPGTRLTVT.

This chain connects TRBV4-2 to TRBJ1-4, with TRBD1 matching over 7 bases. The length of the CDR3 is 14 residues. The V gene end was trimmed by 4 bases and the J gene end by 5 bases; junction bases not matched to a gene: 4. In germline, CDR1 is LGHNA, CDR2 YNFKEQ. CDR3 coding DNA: TGTGCCAGCAGCCCGGTGACAGGGAATGAAAAACTGTTTTTT. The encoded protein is CASSPVTGNEKLFF.

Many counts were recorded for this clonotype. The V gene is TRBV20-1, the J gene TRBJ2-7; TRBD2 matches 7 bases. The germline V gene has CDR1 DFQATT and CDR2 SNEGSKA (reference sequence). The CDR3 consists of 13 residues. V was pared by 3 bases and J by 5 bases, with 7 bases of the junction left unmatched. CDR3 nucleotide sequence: TGCAGTGCTAGTCGGCCCGGGGGGAACGAGCAGTACTTC. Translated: CSASRPGGNEQYF.

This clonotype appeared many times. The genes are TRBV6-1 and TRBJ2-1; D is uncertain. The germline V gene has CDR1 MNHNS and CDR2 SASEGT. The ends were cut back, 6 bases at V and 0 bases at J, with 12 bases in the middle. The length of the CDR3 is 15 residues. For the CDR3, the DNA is TGTGCCAGCAGCACGGACCCGGGCTCCTACAATGAGCAGTTCTTC. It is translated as CASSTDPGSYNEQFF.

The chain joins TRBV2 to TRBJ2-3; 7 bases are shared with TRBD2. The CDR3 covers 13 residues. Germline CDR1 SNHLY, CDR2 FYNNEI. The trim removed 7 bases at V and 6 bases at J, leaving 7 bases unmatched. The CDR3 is CASTREEADTQYF. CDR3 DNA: TGTGCCAGCACTCGGGAGGAGGCGGATACGCAGTATTTT.

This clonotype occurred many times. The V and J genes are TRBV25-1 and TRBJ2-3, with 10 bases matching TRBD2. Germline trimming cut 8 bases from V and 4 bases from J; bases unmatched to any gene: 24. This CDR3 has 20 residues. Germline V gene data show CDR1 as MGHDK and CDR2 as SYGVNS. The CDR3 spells CASARLRTGKREGPADTQYF. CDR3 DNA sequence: TGTGCCAGCGCCCGCCTTCGGACAGGGAAGCGGGAGGGCCCCGCAGATACGCAGTATTTT.

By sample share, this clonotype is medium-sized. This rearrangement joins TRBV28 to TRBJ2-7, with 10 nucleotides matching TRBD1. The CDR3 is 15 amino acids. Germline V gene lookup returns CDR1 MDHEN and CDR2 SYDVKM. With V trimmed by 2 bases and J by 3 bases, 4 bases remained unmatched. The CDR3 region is CASSLGTGDLYEQYF. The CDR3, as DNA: TGTGCCAGCAGTTTAGGGACAGGGGACCTCTACGAGCAGTACTTC.

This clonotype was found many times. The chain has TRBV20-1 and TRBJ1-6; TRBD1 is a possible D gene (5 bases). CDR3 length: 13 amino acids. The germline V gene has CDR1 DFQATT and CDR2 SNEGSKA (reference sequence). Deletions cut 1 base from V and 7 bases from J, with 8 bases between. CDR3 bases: TGCAGTGCTAGAGTGCAGGGCAATTCACCCCTCCACTTT. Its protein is CSARVQGNSPLHF.

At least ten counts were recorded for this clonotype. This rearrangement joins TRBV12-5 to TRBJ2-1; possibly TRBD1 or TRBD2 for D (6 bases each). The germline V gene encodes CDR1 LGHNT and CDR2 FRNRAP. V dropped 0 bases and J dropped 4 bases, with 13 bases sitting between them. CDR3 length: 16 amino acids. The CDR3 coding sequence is TGTGCTAGTGGTTTGGTAGAGCGGAGGGGGTACAATGAGCAGTTCTTC. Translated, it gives CASGLVERRGYNEQFF.

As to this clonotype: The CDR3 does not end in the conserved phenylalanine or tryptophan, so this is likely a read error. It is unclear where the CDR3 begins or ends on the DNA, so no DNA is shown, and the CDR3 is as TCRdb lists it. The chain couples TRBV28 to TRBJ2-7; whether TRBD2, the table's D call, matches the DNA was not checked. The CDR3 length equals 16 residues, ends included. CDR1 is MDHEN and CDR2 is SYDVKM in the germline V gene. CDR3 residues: CASRMWGAGVSYEKEG.

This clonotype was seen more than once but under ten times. CDR3 amino acids: CASSVEPISYNEQFF. The CDR3 nucleotides are TGTGCCAGCAGCGTAGAACCGATTTCCTACAATGAGCAGTTCTTC. This chain connects TRBV9 to TRBJ2-1; D is ambiguous. The germline gives CDR1 SGDLS, CDR2 YYNGEE. V lost 0 bases to trimming and J lost 1 base, with 8 bases between them. CDR3 length: 15 residues.

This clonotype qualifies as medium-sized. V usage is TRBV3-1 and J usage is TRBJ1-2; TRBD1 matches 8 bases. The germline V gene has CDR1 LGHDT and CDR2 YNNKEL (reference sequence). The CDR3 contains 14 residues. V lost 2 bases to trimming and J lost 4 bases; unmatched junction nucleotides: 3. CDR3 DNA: TGTGCCAGCAGCCAACCCGGACAGGGCTATGGCTACACCTTC. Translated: CASSQPGQGYGYTF.

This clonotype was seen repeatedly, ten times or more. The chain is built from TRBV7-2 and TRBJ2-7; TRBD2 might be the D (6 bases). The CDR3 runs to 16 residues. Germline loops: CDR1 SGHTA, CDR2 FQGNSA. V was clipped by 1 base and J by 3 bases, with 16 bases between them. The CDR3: CASSLVLSSVSYEQYF. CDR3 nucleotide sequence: TGTGCCAGCAGCTTAGTCTTGTCTAGCGTCAGCTACGAGCAGTACTTC. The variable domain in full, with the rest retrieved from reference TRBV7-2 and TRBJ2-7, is GAGVSQSPSNKVTEKGKDVELRCDPISGHTALYWYRQSLGQGLEFLIYFQGNSAPDKSGLPSDRFSAERTGGSVSTLTIQRTQQEDSAVYLCASSLVLSSVSYEQYFGPGTRLTVT.

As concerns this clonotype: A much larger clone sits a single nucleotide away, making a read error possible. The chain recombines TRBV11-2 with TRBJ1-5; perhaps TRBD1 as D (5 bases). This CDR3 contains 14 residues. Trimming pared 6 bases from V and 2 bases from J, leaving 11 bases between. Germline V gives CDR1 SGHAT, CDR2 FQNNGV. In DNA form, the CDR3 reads TGTGCCAGCAGGGGAGGGGCGGGCAATCAGCCCCAGCATTTT. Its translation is CASRGGAGNQPQHF.

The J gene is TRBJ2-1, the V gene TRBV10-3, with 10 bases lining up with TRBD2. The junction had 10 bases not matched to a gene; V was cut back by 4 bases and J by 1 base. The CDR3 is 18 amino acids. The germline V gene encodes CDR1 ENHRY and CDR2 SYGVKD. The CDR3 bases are TGTGCCATCAGTGTACGAGACCTTAGCGGGAGGTCCTACAATGAGCAGTTCTTC. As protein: CAISVRDLSGRSYNEQFF.

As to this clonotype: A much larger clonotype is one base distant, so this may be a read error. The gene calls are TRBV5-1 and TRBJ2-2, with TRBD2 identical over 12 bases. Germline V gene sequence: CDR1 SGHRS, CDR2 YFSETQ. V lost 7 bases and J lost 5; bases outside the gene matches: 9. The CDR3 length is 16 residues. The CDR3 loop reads CASRLAGVTGTGELFF. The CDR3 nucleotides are TGCGCCAGCCGACTAGCGGGAGTCACGGGGACCGGGGAGCTGTTTTTT.

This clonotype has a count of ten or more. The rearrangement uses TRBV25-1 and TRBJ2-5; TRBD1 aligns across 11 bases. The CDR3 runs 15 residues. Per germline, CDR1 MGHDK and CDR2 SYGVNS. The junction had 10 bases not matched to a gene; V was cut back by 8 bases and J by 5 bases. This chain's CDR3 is CASSSGQGAGETQYF. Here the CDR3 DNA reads TGTGCCAGCTCTTCTGGACAGGGGGCTGGGGAGACCCAGTACTTC.

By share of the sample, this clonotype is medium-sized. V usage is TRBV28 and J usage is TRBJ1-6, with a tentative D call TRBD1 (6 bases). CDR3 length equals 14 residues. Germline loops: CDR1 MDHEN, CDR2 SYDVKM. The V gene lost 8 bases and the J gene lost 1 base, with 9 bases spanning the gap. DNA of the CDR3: TGTGCCAGCGGTGGACAGTCCTATAATTCACCCCTCCACTTT. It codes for CASGGQSYNSPLHF.

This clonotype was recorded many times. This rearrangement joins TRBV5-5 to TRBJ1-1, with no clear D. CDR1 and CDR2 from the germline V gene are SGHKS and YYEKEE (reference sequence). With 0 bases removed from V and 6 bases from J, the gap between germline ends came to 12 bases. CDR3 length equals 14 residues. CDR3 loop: CASSLGVRFAEAFF. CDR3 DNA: TGTGCCAGCAGCTTGGGGGTGCGGTTTGCTGAAGCTTTCTTT.

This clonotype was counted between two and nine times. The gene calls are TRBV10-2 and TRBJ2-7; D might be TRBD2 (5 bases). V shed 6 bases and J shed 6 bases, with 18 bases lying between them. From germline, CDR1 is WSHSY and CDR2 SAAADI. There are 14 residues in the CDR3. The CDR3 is CASRAILGRLEQYF. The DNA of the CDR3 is TGCGCCAGCAGGGCCATTCTGGGGAGACTCGAGCAGTACTTC.

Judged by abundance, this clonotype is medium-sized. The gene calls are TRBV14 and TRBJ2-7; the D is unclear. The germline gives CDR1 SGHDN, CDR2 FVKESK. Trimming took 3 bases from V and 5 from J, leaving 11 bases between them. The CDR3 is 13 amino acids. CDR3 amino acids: CASSQRHPNEQYF. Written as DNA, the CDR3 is TGTGCCAGCAGCCAGCGGCACCCCAACGAGCAGTACTTC.

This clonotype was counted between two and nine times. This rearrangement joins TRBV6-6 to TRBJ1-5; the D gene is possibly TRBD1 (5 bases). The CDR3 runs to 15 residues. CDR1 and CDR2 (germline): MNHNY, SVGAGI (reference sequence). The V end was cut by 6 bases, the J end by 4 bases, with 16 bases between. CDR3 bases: TGTGCCAGCAGCTCCTCGGGGGGGTCGAATCAGCCCCAGCATTTT. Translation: CASSSSGGSNQPQHF.

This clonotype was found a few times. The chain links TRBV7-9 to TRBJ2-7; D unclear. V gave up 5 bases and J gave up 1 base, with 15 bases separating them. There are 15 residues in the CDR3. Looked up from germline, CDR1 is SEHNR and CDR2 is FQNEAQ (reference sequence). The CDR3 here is CASSPDCQSSYEQYF. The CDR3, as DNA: TGTGCCAGCAGCCCAGACTGCCAGAGTTCCTACGAGCAGTACTTC.